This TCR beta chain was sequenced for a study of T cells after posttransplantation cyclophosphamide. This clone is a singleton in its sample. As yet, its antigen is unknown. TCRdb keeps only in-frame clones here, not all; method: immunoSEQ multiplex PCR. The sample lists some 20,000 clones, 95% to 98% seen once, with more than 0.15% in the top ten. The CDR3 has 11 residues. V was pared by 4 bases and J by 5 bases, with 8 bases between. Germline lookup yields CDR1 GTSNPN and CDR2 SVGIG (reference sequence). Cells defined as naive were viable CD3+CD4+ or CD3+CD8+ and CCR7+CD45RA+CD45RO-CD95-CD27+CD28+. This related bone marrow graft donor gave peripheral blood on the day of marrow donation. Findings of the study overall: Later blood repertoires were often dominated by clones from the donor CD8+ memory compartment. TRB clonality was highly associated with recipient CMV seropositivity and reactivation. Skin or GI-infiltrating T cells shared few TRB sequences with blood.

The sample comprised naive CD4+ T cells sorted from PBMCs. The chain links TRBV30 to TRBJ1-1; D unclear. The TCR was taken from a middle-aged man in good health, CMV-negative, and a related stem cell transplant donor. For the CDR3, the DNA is TGTGCCTGGACGGCCAGGACTGAAGCTTTCTTT. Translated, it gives CAWTARTEAFF.